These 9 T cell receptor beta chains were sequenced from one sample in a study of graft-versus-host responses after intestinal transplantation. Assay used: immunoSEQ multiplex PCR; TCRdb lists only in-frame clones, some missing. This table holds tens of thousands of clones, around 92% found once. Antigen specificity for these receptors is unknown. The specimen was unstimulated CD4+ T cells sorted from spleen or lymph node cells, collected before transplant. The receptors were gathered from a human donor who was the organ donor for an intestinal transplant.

The CDR3 sequence: CASSGLDSSYEQYF. CDR3 in DNA: TGTGCCAGCAGTGGACTAGACAGCTCCTACGAGCAGTACTTC. The chain employs TRBV6-1 and TRBJ2-7; TRBD2 might be the D (6 bases). V lost 4 bases and J 0 bases, leaving 10 bases between the germline ends. Germline CDR1 is MNHNS and CDR2 is SASEGT. The CDR3 totals 14 residues.

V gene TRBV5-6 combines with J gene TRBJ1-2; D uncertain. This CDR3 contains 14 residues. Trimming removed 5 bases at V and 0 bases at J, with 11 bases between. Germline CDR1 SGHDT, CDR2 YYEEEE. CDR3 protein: CASSLGLPNYGYTF. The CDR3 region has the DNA TGTGCCAGCAGTCTTGGCCTCCCTAACTATGGCTACACCTTC.

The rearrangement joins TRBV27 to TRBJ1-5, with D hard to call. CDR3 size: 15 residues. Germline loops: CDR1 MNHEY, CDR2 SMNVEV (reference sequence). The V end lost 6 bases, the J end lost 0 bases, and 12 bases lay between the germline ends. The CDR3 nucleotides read TGTGCCAGCAGCTTGGACGGGAATAGCAATCAGCCCCAGCATTTT. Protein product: CASSLDGNSNQPQHF.

In DNA, the CDR3 is TGCGCCAGCAGCCAAGGTCGAGGGGGAAGAGGTTCCCCTGAAGCTTTCTTT. This codes for CASSQGRGGRGSPEAFF. This rearrangement joins TRBV4-1 to TRBJ1-1, with D tentatively TRBD1 (6 bases). The V gene lost 1 base and the J gene lost 6 bases, with 21 bases spanning the gap. The CDR3 loop spans 17 amino acids. Germline V CDR1 and CDR2: MGHRA, YSYEKL.

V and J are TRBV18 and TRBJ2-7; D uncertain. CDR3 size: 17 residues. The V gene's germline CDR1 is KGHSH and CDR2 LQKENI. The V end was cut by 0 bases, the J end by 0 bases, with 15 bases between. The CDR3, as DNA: TGTGCCAGCTCACCACCGGGCCTAGTCAAGAGCTCCTACGAGCAGTACTTC. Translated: CASSPPGLVKSSYEQYF.

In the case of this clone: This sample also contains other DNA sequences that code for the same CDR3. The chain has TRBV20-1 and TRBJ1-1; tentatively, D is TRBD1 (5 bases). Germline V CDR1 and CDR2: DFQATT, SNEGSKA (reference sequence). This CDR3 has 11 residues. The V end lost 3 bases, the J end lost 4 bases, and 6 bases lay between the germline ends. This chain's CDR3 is CSARGGTEAFF. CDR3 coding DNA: TGCAGTGCTAGGGGGGGCACTGAAGCTTTCTTT.

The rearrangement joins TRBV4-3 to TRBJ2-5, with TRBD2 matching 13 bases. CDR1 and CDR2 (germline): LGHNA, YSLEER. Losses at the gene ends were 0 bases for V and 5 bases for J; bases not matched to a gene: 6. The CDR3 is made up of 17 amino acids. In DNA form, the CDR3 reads TGCGCCAGCAGCCAAGATCAACTAGCGGGGGGGTGGGAGACCCAGTACTTC. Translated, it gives CASSQDQLAGGWETQYF.

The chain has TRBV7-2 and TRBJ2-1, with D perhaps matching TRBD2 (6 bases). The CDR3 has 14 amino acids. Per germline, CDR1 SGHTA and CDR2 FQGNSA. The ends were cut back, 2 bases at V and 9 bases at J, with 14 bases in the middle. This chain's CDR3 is CASSLKASVGEQFF. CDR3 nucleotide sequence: TGTGCCAGCAGCTTAAAAGCTAGCGTGGGTGAGCAGTTCTTC.

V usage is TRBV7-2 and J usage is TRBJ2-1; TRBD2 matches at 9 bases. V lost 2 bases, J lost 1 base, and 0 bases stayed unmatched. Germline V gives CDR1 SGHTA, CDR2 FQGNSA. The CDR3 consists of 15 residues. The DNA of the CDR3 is TGTGCCAGCAGCTTACTAGCGGGGTCCTACAATGAGCAGTTCTTC. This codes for CASSLLAGSYNEQFF.